Below, one T cell receptor beta chain is given with its context. This sample was included in a study of T cells in narcolepsy. The ends lost 5 bases at V and 4 bases at J; junction bases unmatched: 6. CDR3 length: 15 residues. The germline gives CDR1 MNHEY, CDR2 SMNVEV (reference sequence). Some clones are missing from TCRdb's copy, which holds only in-frame ones; the method was immunoSEQ multiplex PCR. The sample records tens of thousands of clones, over 70% being singletons. V gene TRBV27 combines with J gene TRBJ1-2; 11 bases are shared with TRBD1. The sequence was collected from a human donor in good health. Source material: memory (CD45RA-) CD4+ T cells from blood. The CDR3 loop is CASSPRTGGGYGYTF. CDR3 in DNA: TGTGCCAGCAGTCCCCGGACAGGGGGCGGCTATGGCTACACCTTC.